What follows is one TCR beta chain and its context. V gave up 0 bases and J gave up 1 base, with 6 bases separating them. Germline V lookup: CDR1 LGHNA, CDR2 YNFKEQ. The CDR3 has 14 residues. These data originate in a study of somatic mutations in cytotoxic T cells in rheumatoid arthritis. The repertoire was sequenced with immunoSEQ multiplex PCR; TCRdb's copy has only in-frame clones and lacks some. The data show 2,500 to 3,500 clones, approximately 82% seen once. The sequenced sample was CD8+ T cells sorted from blood. The rearrangement joins TRBV4-2 to TRBJ1-2; D is undetermined. The sequence was collected from a woman in her fifties or sixties with rheumatoid arthritis. The chain's CDR3 is CASSQDLLNYGYTF. DNA for the CDR3: TGTGCCAGCAGCCAAGATCTCCTTAACTATGGCTACACCTTC.